These 22 T cell receptor beta chains were sequenced from one sample in a study of blood T cell repertoires in COVID-19. Only in-frame clones appear in the TCRdb table, and some are missing; sequencing was by immunoSEQ multiplex PCR. The table shows 130,000 or so clones, with roughly 89% occurring only once. Source material: peripheral blood. Receptor source: a man in his fifties with active or convalescent COVID-19.

As regards this clone: The junction departs from the called germline gene at one end, perhaps through a read error. Other DNA sequences in the sample encode the same CDR3. The J gene is TRBJ2-7, the V gene TRBV7-6, with D maybe TRBD2 (5 bases). This CDR3 is 15 amino acids long. Germline-derived CDR1 and CDR2 are SGHVS and FNYEAQ. In DNA form, the CDR3 reads TGTGCCAGCAGCCCCACTTCCCGGGAATCCTACGAACAGTACTTC. Protein: CASSPTSRESYEQYF.

The genes are TRBV19 and TRBJ1-1, with unresolved D. CDR1 is LNHDA and CDR2 is SQIVND in the germline V gene (reference sequence). V was cut by 6 bases and J by 0 bases, with 11 bases left in between. The CDR3 extends over 14 amino acids. The CDR3 region has the DNA TGTGCCAGTAGACCGACACTTATGAACACTGAAGCTTTCTTT. Protein sequence: CASRPTLMNTEAFF.

This clone was picked up a small number of times. The CDR3 is CASSQRIGEGSPLHF. CDR3 DNA sequence: TGTGCCAGCAGCCAAAGAATAGGGGAGGGATCACCCCTCCACTTT. The chain couples TRBV7-2 to TRBJ1-6; D perhaps matches TRBD1 (5 bases). V was trimmed by 5 bases and J by 10 bases, leaving 18 bases between them. Germline loops: CDR1 SGHTA, CDR2 FQGNSA. This CDR3 region has 15 residues.

The V gene is TRBV5-1, the J gene TRBJ1-1; D unclear. Trimming shortened V by 0 bases and J by 4 bases, and 13 bases separated the two germline ends. This CDR3 spans 15 amino acids. The germline V gene encodes CDR1 SGHRS and CDR2 YFSETQ. CDR3 sequence (DNA): TGCGCCAGCAGCTTGGATAGTGGTCCACCCACTGAAGCTTTCTTT. It translates to CASSLDSGPPTEAFF.

The chain carries TRBV30 and TRBJ2-3; TRBD2 matches at 10 bases. Germline V gene data show CDR1 as GTSNPN and CDR2 as SVGIG (reference sequence). This CDR3 is built from 16 residues. V gave up 1 base and J gave up 2 bases; unmatched junction bases: 6. The CDR3 is CAWSGVAGGSTDTQYF. For the CDR3, the DNA is TGTGCCTGGAGTGGAGTAGCGGGGGGCTCCACAGATACGCAGTATTTT.

The rearrangement joins TRBV10-1 to TRBJ2-3; D possibly corresponds to TRBD1 (7 bases). Germline V gene data show CDR1 as WNHNN and CDR2 as SYGVQD (reference sequence). The CDR3 extends over 16 amino acids. The V end lost 0 bases, the J end lost 8 bases, and 18 bases lay between the germline ends. The CDR3 DNA follows: TGCGCCAGCAGTGAGTCTGGCAGGGGGGTCTTCGGTACGCAGTATTTT. It translates to CASSESGRGVFGTQYF.

V is TRBV24-1 and J is TRBJ2-7; 8 bases are shared with TRBD1. The CDR3 loop spans 15 amino acids. CDR1 KGHDR and CDR2 SFDVKD come from the germline V gene. Unmatched junction bases numbered 5, after V lost 3 bases and J lost 2 bases. The CDR3 coding sequence is TGTGCCACCAGTGATCCCGGGACAGGAACCTACGAGCAGTACTTC. Translated, it gives CATSDPGTGTYEQYF.

V gene TRBV5-3 combines with J gene TRBJ2-3, with 10 bases aligning to TRBD2. TRBV5-3 is reported as an ORF; its role is uncertain. This CDR3 contains 18 residues. The V segment lost 1 base and the J segment 3 bases; nucleotides outside the gene matches: 11. CDR3 sequence reads: CARSLMSGRVTGTDTQYF. The CDR3 bases are TGTGCCAGAAGCTTGATGAGCGGGAGGGTTACCGGAACAGATACGCAGTATTTT.

This clone appeared once. The chain has TRBV5-6 and TRBJ2-3; tentatively, D is TRBD2 (6 bases). Germline V gives CDR1 SGHDT, CDR2 YYEEEE. Trimming stripped 4 bases from V and 6 bases from J, with 18 bases between. The CDR3 sequence is 15 residues long. The DNA for the CDR3 is TGTGCCAGCAGCCCCCTCCCCGGGGGTAGGGATACGCAGTATTTT. It encodes CASSPLPGGRDTQYF.

This chain connects TRBV28 to TRBJ1-4, with a possible D match to TRBD1 (6 bases). Germline CDR1 is MDHEN and CDR2 is SYDVKM. Trimming removed 5 bases from V and 1 base from J, with 8 bases in between. CDR3 size: 14 residues. The CDR3 here is CASSKQGTNEKLFF. CDR3 nucleotide sequence: TGTGCCAGCAGTAAACAGGGAACTAATGAAAAACTGTTTTTT.

The chain couples TRBV19 to TRBJ2-1, with TRBD1 matching 8 bases. This CDR3 spans 15 amino acids. V shed 3 bases and J 5 bases; nucleotides not matched to a gene: 6. CDR1 and CDR2 (germline): LNHDA, SQIVND (reference sequence). CDR3 protein: CASSIGQGAHNEQFF. The CDR3 region has the DNA TGTGCCAGTAGTATCGGCCAGGGGGCTCACAATGAGCAGTTCTTC.

The chain is built from TRBV19 and TRBJ2-1, with D perhaps matching TRBD1 (6 bases). This CDR3 is built from 12 residues. Germline values: CDR1 LNHDA, CDR2 SQIVND (reference sequence). The V end lost 4 bases, the J end lost 7 bases, and 8 bases lay between the germline ends. CDR3 protein: CASSKGGNEQFF. The CDR3 nucleotides read TGTGCCAGTAGTAAAGGGGGAAATGAGCAGTTCTTC. Together with reference TRBV19 and TRBJ2-1, the CDR3 gives the full variable domain: DGGITQSPKYLFRKEGQNVTLSCEQNLNHDAMYWYRQDPGQGLRLIYYSQIVNDFQKGDIAEGYSVSREKKESFPLTVTSAQKNPTAFYLCASSKGGNEQFFGPGTRLTVL.

The chain is built from TRBV30 and TRBJ1-2; D is unresolved. The V gene's germline CDR1 is GTSNPN and CDR2 SVGIG (reference sequence). This CDR3 is built from 13 residues. The V end was cut by 0 bases, the J end by 8 bases, with 13 bases between. Here the CDR3 DNA reads TGTGCCTGGAGTGTACTTGATAATGTGGGCTACACCTTC. This codes for CAWSVLDNVGYTF.

The chain employs TRBV7-8 and TRBJ2-6, with D perhaps TRBD1 (6 bases). CDR3 length: 16 amino acids. The germline V and J ends were trimmed by 2 bases and 2 bases, with 10 bases remaining between them. Looked up from germline, CDR1 is SGHVS and CDR2 is FQNEAQ. In DNA form, the CDR3 reads TGTGCCAGCAGCTTAAGTGGGACAACTGGGGCCAACGTCCTGACTTTC. It is translated as CASSLSGTTGANVLTF. The full variable domain, in which reference TRBV7-8 and TRBJ2-6 provide the parts outside the CDR3, is GAGVSQSPRYKVAKRGQDVALRCDPISGHVSLFWYQQALGQGPEFLTYFQNEAQLDKSGLPSDRFFAERPEGSVSTLKIQRTQQEDSAVYLCASSLSGTTGANVLTFGAGSRLTVL.

This clone was detected only a few times. This chain joins TRBV11-1 and TRBJ1-5; TRBD1 aligns across 9 bases. This CDR3 spans 15 amino acids. CDR1 and CDR2 (germline): SGHAT, FQDESV (reference sequence). With 5 bases clipped from V and 4 bases from J, the junction kept 6 bases outside the gene matches. Here the CDR3 reads CASSRKGQGNQPQHF. CDR3 in DNA: TGTGCCAGCAGCCGAAAAGGACAGGGGAATCAGCCCCAGCATTTT.

V usage is TRBV18 and J usage is TRBJ1-6; maybe TRBD1 (5 bases). V shed 2 bases and J shed 8 bases, with 10 bases lying between them. From germline, CDR1 is KGHSH and CDR2 LQKENI. The CDR3 is 14 residues long. The CDR3 DNA is TGTGCCAGCTCACCAGGGGCAAGAGATTCACCCCTCCACTTT. Translated, it gives CASSPGARDSPLHF.

V and J are TRBV5-1 and TRBJ2-7; 8 bases fit TRBD1. This CDR3 has 16 residues. Germline V lookup: CDR1 SGHRS, CDR2 YFSETQ. Trimming took 4 bases from V and 4 from J; bases not matched to a gene: 13. Here the CDR3 DNA reads TGCGCCAGCAGCAAACTACTGACAGGGGCAGTTTACGAGCAGTACTTC. Protein product: CASSKLLTGAVYEQYF.

The gene calls are TRBV7-9 and TRBJ2-7; 10 bases map to TRBD2. With V trimmed by 5 bases and J by 0 bases, 16 bases remained unmatched. Germline V gene lookup returns CDR1 SEHNR and CDR2 FQNEAQ (reference sequence). The CDR3 length is 19 residues. CDR3: CASSESSGSPSKTSYEQYF. The CDR3 region has the DNA TGTGCCAGCAGCGAGTCTAGCGGGAGCCCCTCGAAAACCTCCTACGAGCAGTACTTC.

This clone was recorded only once. The CDR3 DNA reads as TGTGCCAGCAGGCGACTAGCGGGGGGGATCAATGAGCAGTTCTTC. Protein sequence: CASRRLAGGINEQFF. This rearrangement joins TRBV5-5 to TRBJ2-1; 14 bases are a match to TRBD2. Germline CDR1 reads SGHKS; CDR2 reads YYEKEE (reference sequence). The CDR3 spans 15 residues. The J segment lost 6 bases and the V segment lost 5 bases, leaving 4 bases of the junction unmatched.

The DNA for the CDR3 is TGCAGCGTTGGCATCCACAGGGAAGGGCACTATGGCTACACCTTC. Translating it yields CSVGIHREGHYGYTF. The gene calls are TRBV29-1 and TRBJ1-2, with a possible D match to TRBD1 (6 bases). Germline-derived CDR1 and CDR2 are SQVTM and ANQGSEA. This CDR3 has 15 residues. Trimming took 4 bases from V and 3 from J, leaving 18 bases between them.

This rearrangement joins TRBV6-2 or TRBV6-3 to TRBJ2-2; TRBD2 matches 11 bases. The length of the CDR3 is 16 residues. The germline CDR1 and CDR2 sequences are MNHEY and SVGEGT. V was pared by 5 bases and J by 1 base, with 3 bases of the junction left unmatched. CDR3 protein: CASSAGLAGNTGELFF. CDR3 nucleotide sequence: TGTGCCAGCAGTGCCGGACTAGCGGGGAACACCGGGGAGCTGTTTTTT.

The chain recombines TRBV6-1 with TRBJ2-5, with 8 bases that match TRBD1. V trimming: 4 bases; J trimming: 5 bases; junction bases outside the gene matches: 12. The CDR3 sequence is 16 residues long. The germline CDR1 and CDR2 sequences are MNHNS and SASEGT. In DNA, the CDR3 is TGTGCCAGCAGTGGTATCAGGGGGCGGGTAACCGAGACCCAGTACTTC. Protein sequence: CASSGIRGRVTETQYF.